Presented here are 2 T cell receptor beta chains from one specimen sequenced in a study of T-cell memory formation after mild COVID-19. In TCRdb, the 5' RACE reads were re-called with MiXCR into one record per CDR3 protein. The sample lists some 250,000 distinct CDR3 sequences; approximately 10% were seen once. The source material was PBMCs or a T cell subset sorted from them (not recorded which). These receptors all come from a man between 18 and 29 years old who had mild COVID-19 (a few samples of this study predate the infection). Cell type and time point are not known.

This sequence joins TRBV4-3 and TRBJ2-5, with D unclear. Germline loops: CDR1 LGHNA, CDR2 YSLEER. V lost 4 bases to trimming and J lost 3 bases, with 9 bases between them. The CDR3 has 13 residues. CDR3 residues: CASSPSREETQYF. The CDR3 nucleotides read TGCGCCAGCAGCCCCTCTAGGGAAGAGACCCAGTACTTC.

This clonotype was counted a few times. The J gene is TRBJ1-1, the V gene TRBV28; D uncertain. The CDR3 contains 10 residues. With 10 bases removed from V and 5 bases from J, the gap between germline ends came to 8 bases. Germline V gene lookup returns CDR1 MDHEN and CDR2 SYDVKM. The CDR3 nucleotides read TGTGCCACCTACCAGACTGAAGCTTTCTTT. Protein product: CATYQTEAFF. Looking up the rest from reference TRBV28 and TRBJ1-1 gives the full variable domain: DVKVTQSSRYLVKRTGEKVFLECVQDMDHENMFWYRQDPGLGLRLIYFSYDVKMKEKGDIPEGYSVSREKKERFSLILESASTNQTSMYLCATYQTEAFFGQGTRLTVV.